This TCR beta chain is drawn from a study of T cell changes during pregnancy in multiple sclerosis. Libraries were prepared by immunoSEQ multiplex PCR; TCRdb keeps only in-frame clonotypes and omits some of them. The data show tens of thousands of clones, around 94% seen once. The TCR sequence derives from a female donor with multiple sclerosis, enrolled in a pregnancy study. The sample consisted of peripheral blood, taken in the third trimester of pregnancy.

CDR3 in amino acids: CASSLTDSYEKLFF. The CDR3 DNA sequence: TGTGCCAGCAGTTTAACGGACAGCTATGAAAAACTGTTTTTT. The V call is TRBV28, the J call TRBJ1-4; weak D call: TRBD1 (6 bases). The CDR3 consists of 14 residues. Per the germline V gene, CDR1 is MDHEN and CDR2 is SYDVKM. With 2 bases removed from V and 6 bases from J, the gap between germline ends came to 10 bases. Complete variable domain (other parts from reference TRBV28 and TRBJ1-4): DVKVTQSSRYLVKRTGEKVFLECVQDMDHENMFWYRQDPGLGLRLIYFSYDVKMKEKGDIPEGYSVSREKKERFSLILESASTNQTSMYLCASSLTDSYEKLFFGSGTQLSVL.